The present TCR beta chain was sequenced within a study of blood T cell repertoires in COVID-19. Trimming took off 4 bases at V and 3 bases at J, with 7 bases between the two ends. In germline, CDR1 is LNHDA, CDR2 SQIVND (reference sequence). The CDR3 is 13 amino acids. Sequenced by immunoSEQ multiplex PCR; TCRdb stores in-frame clones only, minus some. Of about 300,000 clones detected, approximately 89% appear once; the ten largest clones hold around 1.9%. The chain is built from TRBV19 and TRBJ1-5; D is ambiguous. The TCR originated in a woman in her 30s with COVID-19, enrolled during active disease. Sample: peripheral blood. The DNA of the CDR3 is TGTGCCAGTAGTACCGGTATCAATCAGCCCCAGCATTTT. Its translation is CASSTGINQPQHF.